This T cell receptor beta chain derives from a study of resident and recirculating memory T cells in vitiligo. On the study more broadly: Each patient gave two lesional and two nonlesional epidermal shave biopsies, plus PBMCs.

Trimming removed 3 bases from V and 4 bases from J; junction bases left unmatched: 8. Germline CDR1 is SNHLY and CDR2 is FYNNEI. There are 16 residues in the CDR3. Produced via immunoSEQ multiplex PCR; TCRdb's table is partial and in-frame only. In the table there are approximately 69,000 clones, approximately 90% of which are singletons. No change in lesions over the prior 6 months defined stable disease. Anyone treated within the previous three months was excluded. In regard to this clone: Antigen: not known.

Study outcomes and limitations: TCR sequences were not conserved across biopsy sites or patients.

The sequence derives from a male donor with vitiligo. The J gene is TRBJ1-1, the V gene TRBV2, with TRBD1 matching over 10 bases. Sequencing used blood. The CDR3 nucleotides read TGTGCCAGCAGTGAGACTTGGGACAGGGGCCGCACTGAAGCTTTCTTT. This encodes CASSETWDRGRTEAFF. The whole variable domain, remainder taken from reference TRBV2 and TRBJ1-1, is EPEVTQTPSHQVTQMGQEVILRCVPISNHLYFYWYRQILGQKVEFLVSFYNNEISEKSEIFDDQFSVERPDGSNFTLKIRSTKLEDSAMYFCASSETWDRGRTEAFFGQGTRLTVV.